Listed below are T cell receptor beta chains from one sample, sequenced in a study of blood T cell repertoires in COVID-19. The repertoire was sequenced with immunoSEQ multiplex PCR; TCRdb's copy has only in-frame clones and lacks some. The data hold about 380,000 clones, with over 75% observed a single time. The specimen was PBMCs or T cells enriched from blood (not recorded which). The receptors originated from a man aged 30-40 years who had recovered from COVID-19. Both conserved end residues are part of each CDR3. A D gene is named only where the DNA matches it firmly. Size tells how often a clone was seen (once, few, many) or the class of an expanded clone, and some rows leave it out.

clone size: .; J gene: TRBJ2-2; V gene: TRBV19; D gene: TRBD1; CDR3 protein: CASTSLGQLITGELFF
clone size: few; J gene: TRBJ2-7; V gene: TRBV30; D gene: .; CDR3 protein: CAWSVTTNEQYF
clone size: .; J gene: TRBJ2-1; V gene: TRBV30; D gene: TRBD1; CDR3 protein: CAWSIAQGYNEQFF
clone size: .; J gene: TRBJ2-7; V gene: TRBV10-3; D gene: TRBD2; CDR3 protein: CAIRTGLDGGEQYF
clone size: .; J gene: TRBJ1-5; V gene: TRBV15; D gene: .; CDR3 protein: CATSRDNQPQHF
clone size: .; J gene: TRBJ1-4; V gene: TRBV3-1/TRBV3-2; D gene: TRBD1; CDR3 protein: CASSQGTGGTNEKLFF
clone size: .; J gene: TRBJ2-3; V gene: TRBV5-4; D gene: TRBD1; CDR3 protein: CASRRQGISDTQYF
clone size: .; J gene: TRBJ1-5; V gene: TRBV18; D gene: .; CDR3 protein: CASSQNEGVRNQPQHF
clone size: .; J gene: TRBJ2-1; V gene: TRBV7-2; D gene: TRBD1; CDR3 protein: CACYSGTGLLNEQFF
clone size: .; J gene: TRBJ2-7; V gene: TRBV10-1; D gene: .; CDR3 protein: CASSDGLTGTYEQYF
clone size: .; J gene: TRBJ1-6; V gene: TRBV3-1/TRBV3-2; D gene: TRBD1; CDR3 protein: CASSQGQGASPLHF
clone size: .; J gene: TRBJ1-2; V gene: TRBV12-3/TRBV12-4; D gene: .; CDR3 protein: CASSISGFGYTF
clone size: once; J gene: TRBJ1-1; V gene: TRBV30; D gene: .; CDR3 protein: CAWSEGLGGTEAFF
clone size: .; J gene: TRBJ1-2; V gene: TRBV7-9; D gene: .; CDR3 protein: CASSLNYGYTF
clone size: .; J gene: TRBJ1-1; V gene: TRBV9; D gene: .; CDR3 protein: CASSFSGNTEAFF
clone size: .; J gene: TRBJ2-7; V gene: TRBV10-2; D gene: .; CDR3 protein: CASNRNPYEQYF
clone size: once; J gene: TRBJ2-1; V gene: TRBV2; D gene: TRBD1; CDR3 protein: CASRQTTGSYNEQFF
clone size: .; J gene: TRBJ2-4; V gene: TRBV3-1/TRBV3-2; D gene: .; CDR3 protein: CASSPGASKNIQYF
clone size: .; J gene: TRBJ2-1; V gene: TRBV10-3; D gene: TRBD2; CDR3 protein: CAISLGLAGKSNEQFF
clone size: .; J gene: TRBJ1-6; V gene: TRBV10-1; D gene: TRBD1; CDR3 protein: CASSVGQGVNSPLHF
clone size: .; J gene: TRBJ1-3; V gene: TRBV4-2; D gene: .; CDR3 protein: CASSQEDSAGNTIYF
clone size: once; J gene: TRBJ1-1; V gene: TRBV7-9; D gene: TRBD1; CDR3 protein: CASSPRDSTEAFF
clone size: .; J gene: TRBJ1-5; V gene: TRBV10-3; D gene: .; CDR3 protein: CAISAVSGSNQPQHF
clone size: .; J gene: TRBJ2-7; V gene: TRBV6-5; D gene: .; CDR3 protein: CASCIREDYEQYF
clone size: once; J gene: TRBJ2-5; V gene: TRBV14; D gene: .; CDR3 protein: CASRVSTSETQYF
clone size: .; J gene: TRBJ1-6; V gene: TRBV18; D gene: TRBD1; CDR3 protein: CASSPTDRGSSPLHF
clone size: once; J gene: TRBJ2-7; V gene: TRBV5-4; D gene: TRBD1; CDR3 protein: CASSVGTGGSEQYF
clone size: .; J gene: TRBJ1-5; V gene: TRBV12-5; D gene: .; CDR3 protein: CASGLVGAANQPQHF
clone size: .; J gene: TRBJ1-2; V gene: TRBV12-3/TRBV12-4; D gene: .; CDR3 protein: CASSFGDGYTF
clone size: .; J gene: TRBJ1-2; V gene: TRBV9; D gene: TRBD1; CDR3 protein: CASSPMAMGQGRGGYTF
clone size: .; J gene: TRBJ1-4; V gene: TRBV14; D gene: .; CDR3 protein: CASRPRGSGEKLFF
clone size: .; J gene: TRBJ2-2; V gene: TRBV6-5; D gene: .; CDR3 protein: CASSHNANTGELFF